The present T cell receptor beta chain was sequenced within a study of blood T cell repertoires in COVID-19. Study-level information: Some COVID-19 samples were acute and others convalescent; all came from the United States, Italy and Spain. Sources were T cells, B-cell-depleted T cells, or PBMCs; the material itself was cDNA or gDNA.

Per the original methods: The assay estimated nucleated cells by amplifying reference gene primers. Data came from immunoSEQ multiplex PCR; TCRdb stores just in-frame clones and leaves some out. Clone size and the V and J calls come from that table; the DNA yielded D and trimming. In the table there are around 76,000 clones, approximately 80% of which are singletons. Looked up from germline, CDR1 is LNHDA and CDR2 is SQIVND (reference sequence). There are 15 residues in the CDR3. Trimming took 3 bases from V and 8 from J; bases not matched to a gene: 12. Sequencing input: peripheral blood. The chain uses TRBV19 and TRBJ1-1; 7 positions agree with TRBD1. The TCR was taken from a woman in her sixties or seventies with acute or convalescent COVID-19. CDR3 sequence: CASSIPTTGSGEAFF. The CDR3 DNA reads TGTGCCAGTAGTATCCCTACGACAGGGTCGGGCGAAGCTTTCTTT.